These T cell receptor beta chains were read from a single sample in a study of CD8+ T cells in alopecia areata. The method was immunoSEQ multiplex PCR; TCRdb's version includes in-frame clones alone and lacks a portion of them. The table has fewer than 250,000 clones, roughly 44% seen once. Sequenced material: CD4+ T cells sorted from blood, taken around week 37, from a patient treated with tofacitinib. These receptors came from a human donor with alopecia areata. The CDR3 runs from the conserved cysteine through the conserved F or W. A D gene is named only where the DNA matches it firmly. Rows may omit the clone size; those that give it use once, few, many or a size class.

V gene: TRBV5-1
clone size: -
J gene: TRBJ1-1
D gene: -
CDR3 DNA: TGCGCCAGCAGCTCCCTGACAGGCATTGAAGCTTTCTTT
CDR3 protein: CASSSLTGIEAFF

V gene: TRBV30
clone size: -
J gene: TRBJ2-1
D gene: TRBD2
CDR3 DNA: TGTGCCTGGAGTGACCCACTAGCGGGAGTACGGAATGAGCAGTTCTTC
CDR3 protein: CAWSDPLAGVRNEQFF

V gene: TRBV5-1
clone size: -
J gene: TRBJ2-1
D gene: TRBD2
CDR3 DNA: TGCGCCAGCAGCGCCGGGACTAGCGGGAACCGCAATGAGCAGTTCTTC
CDR3 protein: CASSAGTSGNRNEQFF

V gene: TRBV30
clone size: -
J gene: TRBJ2-7
D gene: -
CDR3 DNA: TGTGCCTGGAGTCGGGCGCTCTACGAGCAGTACTTC
CDR3 protein: CAWSRALYEQYF

V gene: TRBV18
clone size: few
J gene: TRBJ1-5
D gene: TRBD1
CDR3 DNA: TGTGCCAGCTCAAAGGGAGGGACGGGACAGGGCAATCAGCCCCAGCATTTT
CDR3 protein: CASSKGGTGQGNQPQHF

V gene: TRBV27
clone size: -
J gene: TRBJ1-1
D gene: TRBD1
CDR3 DNA: TGTGCCAGCAGTTTCGGCAGGGGGCTTGGGACTGAAGCTTTCTTT
CDR3 protein: CASSFGRGLGTEAFF

V gene: TRBV11-2
clone size: -
J gene: TRBJ2-6
D gene: -
CDR3 DNA: TGTGCCAGCAGCTTTCAGAGCTCTGGGGCCAACGTCCTGACTTTC
CDR3 protein: CASSFQSSGANVLTF

V gene: TRBV7-2
clone size: few
J gene: TRBJ2-7
D gene: -
CDR3 DNA: TGTGCCAGCAGCTTAGCAACTAGTCATTCCTACGAGCAGTACTTC
CDR3 protein: CASSLATSHSYEQYF

V gene: TRBV18
clone size: once
J gene: TRBJ1-2
D gene: -
CDR3 DNA: TGTGCCAGCTCACCCGGTGTTTGGGGACGCTATGGCTACACCTTC
CDR3 protein: CASSPGVWGRYGYTF

V gene: TRBV6-5
clone size: -
J gene: TRBJ2-5
D gene: -
CDR3 DNA: TGTGCCAGCAGACCGTGGGACTCCCAAGAGACCCAGTACTTC
CDR3 protein: CASRPWDSQETQYF

V gene: TRBV28
clone size: -
J gene: TRBJ2-5
D gene: -
CDR3 DNA: TGTGCCAGCAGTACCCGTGTGGGACTTGAGACCCAGTACTTC
CDR3 protein: CASSTRVGLETQYF

V gene: TRBV6-5
clone size: -
J gene: TRBJ1-2
D gene: TRBD1
CDR3 DNA: TGTGCCAGCAGTTATGGGACAGGTGCCTTCTTC
CDR3 protein: CASSYGTGAFF

V gene: TRBV29-1
clone size: -
J gene: TRBJ2-4
D gene: TRBD2
CDR3 DNA: TGCAGCGTTGAAGCCCCCCCCGGGAGCGGGAGGAGAGGGAACATTCAGTACTTC
CDR3 protein: CSVEAPPGSGRRGNIQYF

V gene: TRBV29-1
clone size: -
J gene: TRBJ1-2
D gene: -
CDR3 DNA: TGCAGCGTTGTAGCAGGGCTTTATGGCTACACCTTC
CDR3 protein: CSVVAGLYGYTF

V gene: TRBV6-6
clone size: -
J gene: TRBJ2-2
D gene: -
CDR3 DNA: TGTGCCAGCAGGCTAAGAAACACCGGGGAGCTGTTTTTT
CDR3 protein: CASRLRNTGELFF

V gene: TRBV15
clone size: -
J gene: TRBJ2-2
D gene: -
CDR3 DNA: TGTGCCACCAAGGGGGAGCTTGTTTCCGGGGAGCTGTTTTTT
CDR3 protein: CATKGELVSGELFF

V gene: TRBV14
clone size: few
J gene: TRBJ2-1
D gene: -
CDR3 DNA: TGTGCCAGCAGCCGGGGAGGAGGGACCTACAATGAGCAGTTCTTC
CDR3 protein: CASSRGGGTYNEQFF

V gene: TRBV27
clone size: -
J gene: TRBJ2-5
D gene: -
CDR3 DNA: TGTGCCAGCAGTTTTCGCCCGGGTGGGACCCAGTACTTC
CDR3 protein: CASSFRPGGTQYF

V gene: TRBV11-2
clone size: -
J gene: TRBJ1-1
D gene: TRBD1
CDR3 DNA: TGTGCCAGCAGCTGGGGACAGGGCGGAACTGAAGCTTTCTTT
CDR3 protein: CASSWGQGGTEAFF

V gene: TRBV28
clone size: -
J gene: TRBJ2-5
D gene: TRBD2
CDR3 DNA: TGTGCCAGCAGCCCAAACGGCCCCGGACTAGCAGAGGAGACCCAGTACTTC
CDR3 protein: CASSPNGPGLAEETQYF

V gene: TRBV29-1
clone size: -
J gene: TRBJ1-5
D gene: -
CDR3 DNA: TGCAGCGTCGTAACCCAGGGAGGCAATCAGCCCCAGCATTTT
CDR3 protein: CSVVTQGGNQPQHF

V gene: TRBV18
clone size: -
J gene: TRBJ1-2
D gene: TRBD1
CDR3 DNA: TGTGCCAGCTCACCATCGACGGGACAGCTAAACTATGGCTACACCTTC
CDR3 protein: CASSPSTGQLNYGYTF

V gene: TRBV6-6
clone size: few
J gene: TRBJ2-5
D gene: -
CDR3 DNA: TGTGCCAGCAGTTACTTGGAGACCCAGTACTTC
CDR3 protein: CASSYLETQYF

V gene: TRBV18
clone size: -
J gene: TRBJ2-3
D gene: TRBD2
CDR3 DNA: TGTGCCAGCTCACCAGGGACTAGCGGGACAGATACGCAGTATTTT
CDR3 protein: CASSPGTSGTDTQYF

V gene: TRBV29-1
clone size: few
J gene: TRBJ2-1
D gene: -
CDR3 DNA: TGCAGCGTTGAAGATGGACTATCACTGATAAATGAGCAGTTCTTC
CDR3 protein: CSVEDGLSLINEQFF